These T cell receptor beta chains were read from a single sample in a study of CD8 T cells in Susac syndrome. From the immunoSEQ multiplex PCR reads, TCRdb called clonotypes with MiXCR, one entry per CDR3 protein. The sample holds 90,000 to 150,000 distinct CDR3 sequences, just under 95% seen once. The sequenced material came from CD4+ T cells from PBMCs. These receptors were obtained from a human donor with multiple sclerosis. CDR3s include the opening cysteine and the closing phenylalanine or tryptophan. A D gene is named only where the DNA matches it firmly. The listing skips clone size in some rows; elsewhere it reads once, few, many or a size class.

- | TRBJ1-2 | TRBV5-1 | - | CASSLGTDNYGYTF | TGCGCCAGCAGCTTGGGTACAGATAACTATGGCTACACCTTC
TRBD1 | TRBJ1-4 | TRBV5-4 | - | CASSLDQGAGEKLFF | TGTGCCAGCAGCTTGGATCAGGGGGCGGGTGAAAAACTGTTTTTT
TRBD1 | TRBJ1-2 | TRBV15 | - | CATSRDQGQGYGYTF | TGTGCCACCAGCAGAGATCAAGGACAGGGATATGGCTACACCTTC
- | TRBJ2-3 | TRBV7-2 | - | CASSLSLTSTDTQYF | TGTGCCAGCAGCTTAAGTCTTACAAGCACAGATACGCAGTATTTT
- | TRBJ1-4 | TRBV12-3/TRBV12-4 | once | CASTINRVANEKLFF | TGTGCCAGCACCATTAACAGGGTTGCTAATGAAAAACTGTTTTTT
- | TRBJ1-1 | TRBV30 | - | CAWGGGWNTEAFF | TGTGCCTGGGGCGGAGGGTGGAACACTGAAGCTTTCTTT
TRBD1 | TRBJ1-1 | TRBV20-1 | - | CSAPGTGHYEAFF | TGCAGTGCCCCCGGGACAGGCCATTATGAAGCTTTCTTT
- | TRBJ1-2 | TRBV10-1 | once | CASSESRDLGYTF | TGCGCCAGCAGTGAGTCGAGGGACCTCGGCTACACCTTC
- | TRBJ2-6 | TRBV10-3 | - | CAVGASNGANVLTF | TGTGCCGTCGGGGCCTCCAACGGGGCCAACGTCCTGACTTTC
- | TRBJ2-5 | TRBV5-1 | - | CASSFLISAGQETQYF | TGCGCCAGCAGCTTTTTAATATCCGCGGGGCAAGAGACCCAGTACTTC
- | TRBJ2-2 | TRBV9 | - | CASSVGMTGELFF | TGTGCCAGCAGCGTAGGAATGACCGGGGAGCTGTTTTTT
- | TRBJ1-5 | TRBV10-3 | - | CAISGDRGQSQPQHF | TGTGCCATCAGCGGGGACCGGGGACAATCTCAGCCCCAGCATTTT
- | TRBJ1-1 | TRBV20-1 | - | CSARPRLPSTEAFF | TGCAGTGCTAGGCCCCGCCTCCCTTCGACTGAAGCTTTCTTT
- | TRBJ2-5 | TRBV12-3/TRBV12-4 | - | CASRLQGRETQYF | TGTGCCAGCAGACTTCAGGGGCGGGAGACCCAGTACTTC
- | TRBJ2-7 | TRBV12-3/TRBV12-4 | once | CASRKTLSYEQYF | TGTGCCAGCAGAAAGACATTGTCCTACGAGCAGTACTTC
- | TRBJ1-5 | TRBV15 | once | CATSSGPYSNQPQHF | TGTGCCACCAGCAGCGGACCCTATAGCAATCAGCCCCAGCATTTT
TRBD2 | TRBJ2-5 | TRBV6-1 | - | CASSSLAGGQETQYF | TGTGCCAGCAGCTCACTAGCGGGGGGACAAGAGACCCAGTACTTC
- | TRBJ2-5 | TRBV5-4 | - | CASSFTGARALETQYF | TGTGCCAGCAGCTTCACCGGGGCTCGGGCGTTGGAGACCCAGTACTTC
- | TRBJ1-2 | TRBV5-1 | - | CASSLPSNYGYTF | TGCGCCAGCAGCTTGCCCTCCAACTATGGCTACACCTTC
- | TRBJ1-4 | TRBV19 | once | CASRLPGQGRQKLFF | TGTGCCAGTAGACTCCCAGGGCAGGGGAGGCAAAAACTGTTTTTT
- | TRBJ2-2 | TRBV9 | - | CASSARVVAGTGELFF | TGTGCCAGCAGCGCTAGGGTGGTAGCCGGCACCGGGGAGCTGTTTTTT
- | TRBJ1-2 | TRBV28 | few | CASSSGRSGYTF | TGTGCCAGCAGTTCAGGGAGGTCTGGCTACACCTTC
- | TRBJ1-5 | TRBV5-1 | - | CASAKDAGAWEPQHF | TGCGCCAGCGCCAAGGATGCAGGGGCTTGGGAGCCCCAGCATTTT
- | TRBJ2-7 | TRBV7-2 | - | CASSYMTGAYEQYF | TGTGCCAGCAGTTATATGACAGGAGCCTACGAGCAGTACTTC
TRBD2 | TRBJ2-1 | TRBV29-1 | - | CSGGTSGVWEQFF | TGCAGCGGGGGGACTAGCGGGGTGTGGGAGCAGTTCTTC
TRBD2 | TRBJ2-3 | TRBV7-3 | - | CASSLNGRGGPDTQYF | TGTGCCAGCAGCTTAAATGGGCGGGGGGGCCCAGATACGCAGTATTTT
- | TRBJ2-1 | TRBV4-1 | - | CASSQEVGNNEQFF | TGCGCCAGCAGCCAAGAGGTTGGGAACAATGAGCAGTTCTTC
- | TRBJ2-1 | TRBV6-2/TRBV6-3 | - | CASSRVPREQFF | TGTGCCAGCAGTCGCGTCCCGCGGGAGCAGTTCTTC
- | TRBJ1-1 | TRBV3-1 | - | CASSLAATPNTEAFF | TGTGCCAGCAGCTTAGCCGCGACACCGAACACTGAAGCTTTCTTT
- | TRBJ1-2 | TRBV25-1 | once | CASSELFGTEYGYTF | TGTGCCAGCAGTGAATTGTTTGGGACCGAATATGGCTACACCTTC
- | TRBJ2-7 | TRBV5-1 | - | CASSFSAGAPEQYF | TGCGCCAGCAGCTTCTCGGCAGGGGCCCCCGAGCAGTACTTC
- | TRBJ1-5 | TRBV20-1 | - | CSASLNRGGPQHF | TGCAGTGCTTCTCTAAACCGAGGGGGGCCCCAGCATTTT
TRBD1 | TRBJ1-5 | TRBV6-2/TRBV6-3 | few | CASRREDRGLHLSNQPQHF | TGTGCCAGCAGGCGTGAGGACAGGGGGCTCCATTTAAGCAATCAGCCCCAGCATTTT
- | TRBJ2-7 | TRBV11-2 | - | CASSPVADQYF | TGTGCCAGCAGCCCGGTCGCGGATCAGTACTTC
- | TRBJ1-5 | TRBV6-2/TRBV6-3 | - | CASTRDTPSGGNQPQHF | TGTGCCAGCACCAGGGACACCCCATCGGGAGGCAATCAGCCCCAGCATTTT
TRBD1 | TRBJ1-1 | TRBV19 | - | CASSPLDRDGGEAFF | TGTGCCAGTAGTCCCTTGGACAGGGACGGTGGTGAAGCTTTCTTT
TRBD1 | TRBJ2-1 | TRBV29-1 | - | CSVRQGHEQFF | TGCAGCGTGAGACAGGGCCATGAGCAGTTCTTC
- | TRBJ2-6 | TRBV18 | once | CASSLGISGANVLTF | TGTGCCAGCTCACTTGGGATCTCTGGGGCCAACGTCCTGACTTTC
- | TRBJ2-3 | TRBV19 | - | CASRNRDSTDTQYF | TGTGCCAGTAGGAACAGGGATAGCACAGATACGCAGTATTTT
- | TRBJ2-7 | TRBV5-6 | - | CASSFLPGDEQYF | TGTGCCAGCAGCTTTCTGCCAGGGGACGAGCAGTACTTC
TRBD1 | TRBJ2-6 | TRBV5-1 | once | CASSLGDRGRPSGANVLTF | TGCGCCAGCAGCTTGGGAGACAGGGGGCGACCCTCTGGGGCCAACGTCCTGACTTTC
- | TRBJ1-1 | TRBV6-5 | - | CASSRGSLDTEAFF | TGTGCCAGCAGTAGGGGCTCTCTGGACACTGAAGCTTTCTTT
- | TRBJ1-1 | TRBV7-3 | few | CASSVQGNTEAFF | TGTGCCAGCAGCGTGCAGGGCAACACTGAAGCTTTCTTT
- | TRBJ1-2 | TRBV12-3/TRBV12-4 | once | CASSPNGNYGYTF | TGTGCCAGCAGTCCTAACGGGAACTATGGCTACACCTTC
- | TRBJ1-1 | TRBV19 | - | CASSIGVGARETEAFF | TGTGCCAGTAGTATCGGGGTCGGGGCGCGAGAAACTGAAGCTTTCTTT
- | TRBJ1-2 | TRBV4-3 | - | CASSQGPGDYGYTF | TGCGCCAGCAGCCAAGGTCCAGGGGACTATGGCTACACCTTC
TRBD1 | TRBJ1-2 | TRBV19 | - | CASSIGRDRGNYGYTF | TGTGCCAGTAGTATTGGAAGGGACAGGGGTAACTATGGCTACACCTTC
- | TRBJ1-5 | TRBV13 | - | CASSLGRRGTWAQHF | TGTGCCAGCAGCTTAGGCCGCAGGGGTACTTGGGCCCAGCATTTT
TRBD1 | TRBJ2-5 | TRBV5-6 | - | CASSYDRVGETQYF | TGTGCCAGCAGTTATGACAGGGTTGGCGAGACCCAGTACTTC
TRBD1 | TRBJ1-1 | TRBV29-1 | once | CSVARTGEAFF | TGCAGCGTTGCTCGGACAGGCGAAGCTTTCTTT
- | TRBJ2-1 | TRBV18 | - | CASSPLSGNEQFF | TGTGCCAGCTCACCCCTATCAGGGAATGAGCAGTTCTTC
TRBD2 | TRBJ2-5 | TRBV7-2 | - | CASSFTGGETQYF | TGTGCCAGCAGCTTTACGGGGGGGGAGACCCAGTACTTC
TRBD1 | TRBJ1-1 | TRBV19 | - | CAISDRANTEAFF | TGTGCCATATCGGACAGGGCGAACACTGAAGCTTTCTTT
- | TRBJ1-6 | TRBV18 | - | CASSPAGGNNSPLHF | TGTGCCAGCTCACCAGCCGGGGGCAATAATTCACCCCTCCACTTT
- | TRBJ1-2 | TRBV29-1 | - | CSVFGFGYTF | TGCAGCGTTTTTGGATTCGGCTACACCTTC
TRBD1 | TRBJ1-1 | TRBV12-3/TRBV12-4 | - | CASSRTGGGGTEAFF | TGTGCCAGCAGTAGGACAGGGGGCGGAGGCACTGAAGCTTTCTTT
TRBD1 | TRBJ1-5 | TRBV19 | - | CASSRGTGIQPQHF | TGTGCCAGTAGTAGAGGGACAGGGATTCAGCCCCAGCATTTT
TRBD2 | TRBJ2-3 | TRBV7-2 | - | CASSLNGGSTDTQYF | TGTGCCAGCAGCCTTAACGGGGGGAGCACAGATACGCAGTATTTT
- | TRBJ1-5 | TRBV23-1 | - | CASSQGQFDSNQPQHF | TGCGCCAGCAGTCAAGGACAGTTTGATAGCAATCAGCCCCAGCATTTT